This TCR beta chain was obtained from a study of blood T cell repertoires in COVID-19. CDR1 and CDR2 from the germline V gene are SGHNT and YYREEE (reference sequence). The CDR3 has 15 amino acids. Trimming removed 1 base from V and 11 bases from J; junction bases left unmatched: 7. Method: immunoSEQ multiplex PCR; TCRdb's copy keeps in-frame clones and lacks some. The sample yields fewer than 350,000 clones, more than 75% seen once. The sample was peripheral blood. The TCR sequence derives from a woman younger than 45 who had recovered from COVID-19. The chain uses TRBV5-4 and TRBJ2-2, with 11 bases aligning to TRBD2. Here the CDR3 DNA reads TGTGCCAGCAGCTTGCCGACTAGCGGGGCACCCGAGCTGTTTTTT. Translating it yields CASSLPTSGAPELFF.